The T cell receptor (beta chain) under discussion was sequenced for a study of blood T cell repertoires in COVID-19. The overall study: From T cells, B-cell-depleted T cells, or PBMCs came the material, which was cDNA or gDNA.

In the authors' methods: It was from reference gene primer amplification that nucleated cell counts were estimated. Sequencing was performed with immunoSEQ multiplex PCR; in TCRdb, only in-frame clones are kept and a portion is missing. Clone size and V and J calls were adopted from that table, with D and trimming inferred from the DNA. The data show under 200,000 clones, approximately 85% seen once. There are 16 residues in the CDR3. Germline V gives CDR1 KGHSH, CDR2 LQKENI. V gave up 3 bases and J gave up 12 bases, with 23 bases separating them. This clonotype originated in a woman aged 80 or over with acute or convalescent COVID-19. The chain has TRBV18 and TRBJ1-4; the D is unclear. What was sequenced was peripheral blood. Here the CDR3 reads CASSPRLDGGFGELFF. CDR3 nucleotide sequence: TGTGCCAGCTCACCGCGGCTGGACGGTGGATTCGGGGAACTGTTTTTT.